Below are 2 T cell receptor beta chains sequenced from a single sample in a study of CD8 T cells in ankylosing spondylitis. A single record per CDR3 protein comes from TCRdb applying MiXCR to the 5' RACE reads. The profile shows 39,000 or so distinct CDR3 sequences, 2.5% to 3.5% of them singletons. Material for sequencing was blood, either unsorted or a sorted T cell fraction (not recorded which). The source of these receptors is a male donor with ankylosing spondylitis or in good health (not recorded which).

This clonotype appeared many times. V and J are TRBV9 and TRBJ2-3, with 11 bases that match TRBD2. Trimming removed 4 bases from V and 2 bases from J; junction bases left unmatched: 6. Germline values: CDR1 SGDLS, CDR2 YYNGEE. The CDR3 has 16 residues. CDR3 sequence (DNA): TGTGCCAGCAGCCCAACTAGCGGGGGACTCACAGATACGCAGTATTTT. This sequence encodes CASSPTSGGLTDTQYF. Full variable domain (rest looked up from reference TRBV9 and TRBJ2-3): DSGVTQTPKHLITATGQRVTLRCSPRSGDLSVYWYQQSLDQGLQFLIQYYNGEERAKGNILERFSAQQFPDLHSELNLSSLELGDSALYFCASSPTSGGLTDTQYFGPGTRLTVL.

This clonotype was detected many times. V usage is TRBV9 and J usage is TRBJ2-1; D unresolved. V shed 0 bases and J shed 7 bases, with 11 bases lying between them. The CDR3 has 14 amino acids. Germline V gives CDR1 SGDLS, CDR2 YYNGEE. DNA for the CDR3: TGTGCCAGCAGCGTAGTTTCTAAGGGTAATGAGCAGTTCTTC. As protein: CASSVVSKGNEQFF.